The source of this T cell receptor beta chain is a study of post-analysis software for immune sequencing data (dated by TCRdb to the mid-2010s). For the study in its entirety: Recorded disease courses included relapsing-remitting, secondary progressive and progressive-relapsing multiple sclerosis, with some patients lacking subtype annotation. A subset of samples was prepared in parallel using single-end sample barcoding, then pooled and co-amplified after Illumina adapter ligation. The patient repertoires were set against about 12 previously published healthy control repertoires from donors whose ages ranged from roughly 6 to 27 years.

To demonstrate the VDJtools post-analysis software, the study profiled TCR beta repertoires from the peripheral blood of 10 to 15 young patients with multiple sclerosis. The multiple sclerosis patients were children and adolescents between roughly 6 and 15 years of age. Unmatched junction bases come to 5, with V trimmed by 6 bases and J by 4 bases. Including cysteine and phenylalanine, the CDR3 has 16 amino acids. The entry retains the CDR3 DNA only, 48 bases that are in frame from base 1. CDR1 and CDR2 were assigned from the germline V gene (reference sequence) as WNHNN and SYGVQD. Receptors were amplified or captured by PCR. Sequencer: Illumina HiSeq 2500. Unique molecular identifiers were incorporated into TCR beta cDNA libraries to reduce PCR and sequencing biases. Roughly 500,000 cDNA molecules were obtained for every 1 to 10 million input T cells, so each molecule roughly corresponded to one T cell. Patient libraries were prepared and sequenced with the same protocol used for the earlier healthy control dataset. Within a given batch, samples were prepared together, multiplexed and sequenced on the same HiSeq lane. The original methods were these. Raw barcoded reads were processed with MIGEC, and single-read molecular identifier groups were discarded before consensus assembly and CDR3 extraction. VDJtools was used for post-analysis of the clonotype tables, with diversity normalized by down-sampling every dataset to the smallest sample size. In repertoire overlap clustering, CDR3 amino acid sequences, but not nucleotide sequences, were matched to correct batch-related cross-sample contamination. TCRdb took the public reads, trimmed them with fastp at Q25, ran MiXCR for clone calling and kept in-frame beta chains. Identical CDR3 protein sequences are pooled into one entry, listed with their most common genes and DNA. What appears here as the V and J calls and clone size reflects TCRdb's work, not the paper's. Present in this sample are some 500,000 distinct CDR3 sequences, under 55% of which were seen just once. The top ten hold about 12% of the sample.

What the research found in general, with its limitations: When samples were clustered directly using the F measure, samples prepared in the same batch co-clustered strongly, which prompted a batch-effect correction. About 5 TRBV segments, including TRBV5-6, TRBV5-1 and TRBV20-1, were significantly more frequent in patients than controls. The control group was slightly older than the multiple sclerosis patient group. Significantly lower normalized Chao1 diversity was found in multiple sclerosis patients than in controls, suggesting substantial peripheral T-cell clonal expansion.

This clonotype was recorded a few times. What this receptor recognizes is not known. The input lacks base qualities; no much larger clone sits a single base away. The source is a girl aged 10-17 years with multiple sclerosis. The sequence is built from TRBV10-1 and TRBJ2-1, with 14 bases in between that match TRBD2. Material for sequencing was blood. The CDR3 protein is CASSAGLAGVYNEQFF. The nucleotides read TGCGCCAGCAGCGCGGGACTAGCGGGGGTATACAATGAGCAGTTCTTC.